This T cell receptor beta chain originates from a study of blood T cell repertoires in COVID-19. The wider study: The samples span acute and convalescent COVID-19 from the United States, Italy and Spain. In each case, the material was cDNA or gDNA derived from T cells, B-cell-depleted T cells, or PBMCs.

Authors' data handling: Estimation of nucleated cell counts relied on the amplification of reference gene primers. Here immunoSEQ multiplex PCR was the method, and the copy in TCRdb shows in-frame clones only, minus some. The V and J calls and the clone size are those of that table, but D and trimming were determined from the DNA. The data contain about 180,000 clones, about nine tenths of them singletons. V lost 10 bases to trimming and J lost 1 base, with 10 bases between them. Germline-derived CDR1 and CDR2 are ENHRY and SYGVKD. The CDR3 sequence is 12 residues long. Sequenced material: peripheral blood. The sequence was collected from a woman aged 25 to 45 with acute or convalescent COVID-19. The chain combines TRBV10-3 with TRBJ1-1; perhaps TRBD1 as D (5 bases). The CDR3 DNA sequence: TGTGCCAGCTCCCAGGGGAACACTGAAGCTTTCTTT. Protein: CASSQGNTEAFF.